Listed below are T cell receptor beta chains from one sample, sequenced in a study of blood T cells in healthy people across ages. TCRdb processed the 5' RACE reads anew with MiXCR; each CDR3 protein has one entry. The sample includes 600,000 to 800,000 distinct CDR3 sequences, over 40% of them seen just once. Material for sequencing was blood. The receptor set was obtained from a woman older than 75 in good health. The CDR3 runs from the conserved cysteine through the conserved F or W. Each record gives: D gene, clone size, J gene, V gene, CDR3 protein, CDR3 DNA. The D gene is left open where the match is weak. Clone size is given for some rows only: seen once, a few or many times, or a class if the clone is expanded.

d_gene: NA
abundance: NA
j_gene: TRBJ1-2
v_gene: TRBV20-1
CDR3aa: CSAMTVYGYTF
CDR3nt: TGCAGTGCTATGACAGTCTATGGCTACACCTTC

d_gene: TRBD1
abundance: NA
j_gene: TRBJ2-7
v_gene: TRBV20-1
CDR3aa: CSAGDSYEQYF
CDR3nt: TGCAGTGCTGGGGACAGTTACGAGCAGTACTTC

d_gene: NA
abundance: NA
j_gene: TRBJ1-2
v_gene: TRBV7-8
CDR3aa: CASTSGRGHYGYTF
CDR3nt: TGTGCCAGCACTTCAGGTCGGGGACACTATGGCTACACCTTC

d_gene: NA
abundance: NA
j_gene: TRBJ2-1
v_gene: TRBV10-3
CDR3aa: CAISSGNEQFF
CDR3nt: TGTGCCATCAGTTCAGGGAATGAGCAGTTCTTC

d_gene: NA
abundance: NA
j_gene: TRBJ2-3
v_gene: TRBV11-1
CDR3aa: CASSHGGRQYF
CDR3nt: TGTGCCAGCAGCCACGGGGGTAGGCAGTATTTT

d_gene: NA
abundance: NA
j_gene: TRBJ2-3
v_gene: TRBV7-2
CDR3aa: CASTDIRASSTDTQYF
CDR3nt: TGTGCCAGCACAGATATCCGGGCGTCTAGCACAGATACGCAGTATTTT

d_gene: NA
abundance: NA
j_gene: TRBJ1-1
v_gene: TRBV5-6
CDR3aa: CASSHNFRDLNTEAFF
CDR3nt: TGTGCCAGCAGCCACAATTTCAGGGATTTGAACACTGAAGCTTTCTTT

d_gene: NA
abundance: many
j_gene: TRBJ1-2
v_gene: TRBV28
CDR3aa: CASSPLIVYGYTF
CDR3nt: TGTGCCAGCAGTCCTCTCATAGTCTATGGCTACACCTTC

d_gene: TRBD1
abundance: NA
j_gene: TRBJ2-7
v_gene: TRBV20-1
CDR3aa: CSARDPTGPLYEQYF
CDR3nt: TGCAGTGCTAGAGATCCGACAGGGCCCCTCTACGAGCAGTACTTC

d_gene: NA
abundance: NA
j_gene: TRBJ1-1
v_gene: TRBV2
CDR3aa: CASTAGQSNTEAFF
CDR3nt: TGTGCCAGCACCGCCGGGCAGTCGAACACTGAAGCTTTCTTT

d_gene: NA
abundance: NA
j_gene: TRBJ2-1
v_gene: TRBV6-6
CDR3aa: CASSYGAAIDEQFF
CDR3nt: TGTGCCAGCAGTTACGGGGCTGCAATAGATGAGCAGTTCTTC

d_gene: NA
abundance: NA
j_gene: TRBJ2-7
v_gene: TRBV25-1
CDR3aa: CASSDGRPYEQYF
CDR3nt: TGTGCCAGCAGTGATGGACGACCCTACGAGCAGTACTTC

d_gene: NA
abundance: once
j_gene: TRBJ1-2
v_gene: TRBV7-2
CDR3aa: CASSLRGRGTSGYTF
CDR3nt: TGTGCCAGCAGCCTAAGGGGACGGGGCACTAGTGGCTACACCTTC

d_gene: NA
abundance: many
j_gene: TRBJ2-3
v_gene: TRBV5-1
CDR3aa: CASSLTAETQYF
CDR3nt: TGCGCCAGCAGCTTGACAGCTGAAACGCAGTATTTT

d_gene: NA
abundance: many
j_gene: TRBJ2-3
v_gene: TRBV7-2
CDR3aa: CASSLKTGSTDTQYF
CDR3nt: TGTGCCAGCAGCTTAAAGACAGGCAGCACAGATACGCAGTATTTT

d_gene: NA
abundance: once
j_gene: TRBJ2-1
v_gene: TRBV29-1
CDR3aa: CSVEGWRNYNEQFF
CDR3nt: TGCAGCGTTGAAGGATGGCGGAACTACAATGAGCAGTTCTTC

d_gene: NA
abundance: many
j_gene: TRBJ2-3
v_gene: TRBV5-1
CDR3aa: CASSLAASGSGFGFTDTQYF
CDR3nt: TGCGCCAGCAGCTTGGCCGCGAGCGGGTCGGGTTTTGGGTTCACAGATACGCAGTATTTT

d_gene: TRBD2
abundance: NA
j_gene: TRBJ2-6
v_gene: TRBV20-1
CDR3aa: CSAKPLAVPSGANVLTF
CDR3nt: TGCAGTGCAAAGCCACTAGCGGTCCCTTCTGGGGCCAACGTCCTGACTTTC

d_gene: NA
abundance: many
j_gene: TRBJ2-5
v_gene: TRBV12-3/TRBV12-4
CDR3aa: CASTLRGGSQETQYF
CDR3nt: TGTGCCAGCACCCTACGGGGTGGGAGCCAAGAGACCCAGTACTTC

d_gene: NA
abundance: NA
j_gene: TRBJ2-2
v_gene: TRBV4-1
CDR3aa: CASSPIRGKGNTGELFF
CDR3nt: TGCGCCAGCAGCCCAATAAGGGGGAAGGGGAACACCGGGGAGCTGTTTTTT

d_gene: TRBD1
abundance: few
j_gene: TRBJ1-2
v_gene: TRBV6-2/TRBV6-3
CDR3aa: CASSPDRGGYGYTF
CDR3nt: TGTGCCAGCAGTCCCGACAGGGGAGGCTATGGCTACACCTTC

d_gene: NA
abundance: many
j_gene: TRBJ1-5
v_gene: TRBV12-3/TRBV12-4
CDR3aa: CASSYRTLYQPQHF
CDR3nt: TGTGCCAGCAGTTATAGGACTCTTTATCAGCCCCAGCATTTT

d_gene: NA
abundance: many
j_gene: TRBJ1-6
v_gene: TRBV5-1
CDR3aa: CASSSQARGSSPLHF
CDR3nt: TGCGCCAGCAGTTCTCAAGCGCGGGGTAGCTCACCCCTCCACTTT

d_gene: TRBD1
abundance: NA
j_gene: TRBJ1-2
v_gene: TRBV10-3
CDR3aa: CAISGGSGQQGYGYTF
CDR3nt: TGTGCCATCAGTGGCGGTTCGGGACAGCAGGGCTATGGCTACACCTTC

d_gene: TRBD1
abundance: NA
j_gene: TRBJ1-6
v_gene: TRBV7-3
CDR3aa: CASSARGSGGGDSYNSPLHF
CDR3nt: TGTGCCAGCAGCGCCCGCGGATCAGGGGGCGGAGACTCCTATAATTCACCCCTCCACTTT

d_gene: TRBD2
abundance: many
j_gene: TRBJ2-1
v_gene: TRBV5-1
CDR3aa: CASSLRLAPEYNEQFF
CDR3nt: TGCGCCAGCAGCTTAAGACTAGCACCAGAATACAATGAGCAGTTCTTC

d_gene: NA
abundance: NA
j_gene: TRBJ2-4
v_gene: TRBV12-3/TRBV12-4
CDR3aa: CASSPHDRKGNIQYF
CDR3nt: TGTGCCAGCAGCCCCCATGATAGGAAGGGAAACATTCAGTACTTC

d_gene: NA
abundance: NA
j_gene: TRBJ1-1
v_gene: TRBV20-1
CDR3aa: CSARVPGAKNTEAFF
CDR3nt: TGCAGTGCTAGAGTTCCGGGGGCGAAGAACACTGAAGCTTTCTTT

d_gene: NA
abundance: many
j_gene: TRBJ2-1
v_gene: TRBV5-1
CDR3aa: CASSLSSVADEQFF
CDR3nt: TGCGCCAGCAGCTTGTCTAGCGTCGCGGATGAGCAGTTCTTC

d_gene: NA
abundance: once
j_gene: TRBJ1-1
v_gene: TRBV27
CDR3aa: CASSLSAPTVGNTEAFF
CDR3nt: TGTGCCAGCAGTTTATCGGCACCTACAGTTGGGAACACTGAAGCTTTCTTT

d_gene: NA
abundance: many
j_gene: TRBJ1-1
v_gene: TRBV6-5
CDR3aa: CASSYTRVGNTEAFF
CDR3nt: TGTGCCAGCAGTTACACCAGGGTAGGGAACACTGAAGCTTTCTTT

d_gene: NA
abundance: many
j_gene: TRBJ2-7
v_gene: TRBV29-1
CDR3aa: CSVGMGSGEQYF
CDR3nt: TGCAGCGTCGGCATGGGCAGTGGCGAGCAGTACTTC

d_gene: NA
abundance: NA
j_gene: TRBJ1-1
v_gene: TRBV5-1
CDR3aa: CASSVDSYLTEAFF
CDR3nt: TGCGCCAGCAGCGTCGACAGCTACCTCACTGAAGCTTTCTTT

d_gene: TRBD1
abundance: many
j_gene: TRBJ1-1
v_gene: TRBV7-9
CDR3aa: CASSFRTGKYTEAFF
CDR3nt: TGTGCCAGCAGCTTCCGGACAGGGAAATACACTGAAGCTTTCTTT

d_gene: NA
abundance: NA
j_gene: TRBJ2-5
v_gene: TRBV9
CDR3aa: CASSPTGQGGTQYF
CDR3nt: TGTGCCAGCAGCCCCACGGGGCAGGGAGGGACCCAGTACTTC

d_gene: NA
abundance: NA
j_gene: TRBJ2-7
v_gene: TRBV27
CDR3aa: CASGGQIYEQYF
CDR3nt: TGTGCCAGCGGCGGACAGATCTACGAGCAGTACTTC

d_gene: NA
abundance: many
j_gene: TRBJ2-7
v_gene: TRBV5-6
CDR3aa: CASRYRGSGTIYEQYF
CDR3nt: TGTGCCAGCAGGTACAGGGGTAGCGGGACAATCTACGAGCAGTACTTC